The T cell receptor beta chain under discussion was sequenced for a study of identical twins. Overall study results and limits: Twin-shared out-of-frame alpha sequences were enriched for low generation probability. Analyses based on zero insertions could be partly confounded by invariant MAIT and iNKT cells.

This clonotype was seen only once. As yet, its antigen is unknown. This may come from a read error, since a much larger clone is one base off. Addition of a universal primer site occurred through template switching, and cDNA carried unique molecular identifiers. MiXCR, applied by TCRdb to the 5' RACE reads, yields one record per CDR3 protein. The sample lists fewer than 350,000 distinct CDR3 sequences, 6.5% to 9.5% occurring once. Looked up from germline, CDR1 is SQVTM and CDR2 is ANQGSEA. V was cut by 0 bases and J by 1 base, with 10 bases left in between. The CDR3 consists of 15 residues. The same sample was also used in a study of yellow fever vaccine responses in identical twins.

The specimen sequenced was memory (CD45RO+) T cells sorted from blood. The chain recombines TRBV29-1 with TRBJ2-1, with unresolved D. The TCR sequence derives from a woman aged 18-29 years in good health. The CDR3 loop reads CSVEDNPQSYNEQFF. The CDR3, as DNA: TGCAGCGTTGAAGATAACCCTCAGTCCTACAATGAGCAGTTCTTC.